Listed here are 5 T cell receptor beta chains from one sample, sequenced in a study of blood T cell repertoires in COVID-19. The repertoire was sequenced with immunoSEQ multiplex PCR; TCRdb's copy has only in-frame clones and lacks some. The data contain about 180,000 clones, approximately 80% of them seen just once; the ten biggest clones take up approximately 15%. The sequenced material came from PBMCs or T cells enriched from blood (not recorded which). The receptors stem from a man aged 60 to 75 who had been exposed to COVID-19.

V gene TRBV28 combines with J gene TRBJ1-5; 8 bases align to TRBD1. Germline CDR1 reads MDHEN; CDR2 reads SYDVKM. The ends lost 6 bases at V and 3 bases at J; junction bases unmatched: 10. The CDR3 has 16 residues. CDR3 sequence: CASSTPGTGDNQPQHF. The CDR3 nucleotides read TGTGCCAGCAGCACCCCCGGGACAGGTGACAATCAGCCCCAGCATTTT.

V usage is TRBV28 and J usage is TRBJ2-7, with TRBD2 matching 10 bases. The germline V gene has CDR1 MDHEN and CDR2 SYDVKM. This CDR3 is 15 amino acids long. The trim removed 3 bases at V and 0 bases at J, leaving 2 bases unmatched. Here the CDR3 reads CASSFRTSGSYEQYF. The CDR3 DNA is TGTGCCAGCAGTTTCCGGACTAGCGGCTCCTACGAGCAGTACTTC.

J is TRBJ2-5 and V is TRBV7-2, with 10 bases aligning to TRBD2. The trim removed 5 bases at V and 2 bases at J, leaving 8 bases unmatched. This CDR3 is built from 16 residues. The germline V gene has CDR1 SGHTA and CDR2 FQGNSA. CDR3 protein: CASSIELAGLQETQYF. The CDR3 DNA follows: TGTGCCAGCAGCATTGAACTAGCGGGGCTTCAAGAGACCCAGTACTTC. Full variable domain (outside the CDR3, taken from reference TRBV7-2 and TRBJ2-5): GAGVSQSPSNKVTEKGKDVELRCDPISGHTALYWYRQSLGQGLEFLIYFQGNSAPDKSGLPSDRFSAERTGGSVSTLTIQRTQQEDSAVYLCASSIELAGLQETQYFGPGTRLLVL.

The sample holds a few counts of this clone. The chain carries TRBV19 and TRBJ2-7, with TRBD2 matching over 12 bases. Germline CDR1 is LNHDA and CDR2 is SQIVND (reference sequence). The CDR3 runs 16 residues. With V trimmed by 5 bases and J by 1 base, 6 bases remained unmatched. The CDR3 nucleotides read TGTGCCAGTAGTCCCCCGACTAGCGGGGGATCCTACGAGCAGTACTTC. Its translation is CASSPPTSGGSYEQYF.

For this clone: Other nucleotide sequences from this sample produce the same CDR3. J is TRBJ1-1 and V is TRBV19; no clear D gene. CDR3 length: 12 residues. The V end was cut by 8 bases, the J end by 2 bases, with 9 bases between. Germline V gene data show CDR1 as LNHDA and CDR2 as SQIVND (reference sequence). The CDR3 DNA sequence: TGTGCCAGTTCCCTAGGAAACACTGAAGCTTTCTTT. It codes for CASSLGNTEAFF.